This note documents a single TCR beta chain sequence. No cognate antigen has been identified for it. It has no much larger one-base neighbor in the sample; base qualities were not kept. TCRbeta CDR3 regions were amplified from genomic DNA using the immunoSEQ Assay, a bias-controlled multiplex PCR. On the study's bioinformatics: The number of nucleated cells in each sample was estimated by amplification of reference gene primers within the assay. To quantify the absolute abundance of each unique TCRbeta CDR3 rearrangement, sequence reads were collapsed and filtered. For each sample, productive Simpson clonality was calculated by taking the square root of Simpson's diversity index across productive rearrangements. Sourced from immuneACCESS, this table was stored by TCRdb with only in-frame sequences that have V and J called. A share of the clones is absent; for the studies checked, an unresolved V gene accounts for under half, and the remainder has no known explanation. V and J calls and clone size are copied from that table; D and trimming were computed from the DNA. This sample comprises some 180,000 clones, around 84% of them detected only once. Together, the top ten hold around 14% of the sample.

Whole blood was collected in K2EDTA tubes by collaborating institutions according to the institutions' own protocols. For TCRbeta analysis, collaborators shipped samples as frozen whole blood, isolated PBMCs, or DNA extracted from either of those sample types. This sample was taken from a study of blood T cell repertoires in COVID-19 (dated by TCRdb to between 2020 and 2021). With regard to the full study: The collaborator samples originated in the United States, Italy and Spain and spanned the acute and convalescent phases of COVID-19. The prospective study material was composed of cDNA or gDNA derived from T cells, B-cell-depleted T cells, or PBMCs. Deeply sampled blood TCRbeta repertoires from subjects exposed to, actively infected with, or recovered from COVID-19 were included in the dataset. The repertoires were made available in a free public database intended to serve as a resource for research on the immune response to SARS-CoV-2. Samples were obtained from the ongoing ImmuneRACE study (first 160 participants) and from about 1,300 subjects provided by 6 global collaborators. Sample metadata almost always included a de-identified subject ID, COVID-19 status, age in years and sex. HLA class I and class II types, where available, came from metadata supplied by the sample provider rather than from assay-based typing.

Broad study findings and their caveats: How much clinical and demographic metadata was included differed by source and by participant, and the metadata was provided uncurated.

The CDR3, from cysteine to phenylalanine, totals 17 residues. Left in the record is the CDR3 DNA by itself, 51 bases read in frame from the first base. V gives up 3 bases and J gives up 0 bases, and the segment between their germline ends measures 12 bases. As encoded in the germline V gene (reference sequence), CDR1 is MNHEY while CDR2 is SMNVEV. The TCR comes from a human donor in a cohort sampled during active COVID-19. Sequencing used peripheral blood. The chain is assembled from TRBV27 and TRBJ2-6; TRBD1 could be the D gene, as 5 bases match. The DNA sequence follows: TGTGCCAGCAGTTTTAGACAGACCAGCTCTGGGGCCAACGTCCTGACTTTC. This sequence encodes CASSFRQTSSGANVLTF.